This T cell receptor (beta chain) was profiled in a study of siplizumab effects on memory and regulatory T cells. The study's findings and limits: Proliferating siplizumab-cultured Tregs lacked confirmed suppressive function. The alloresponse seemed to draw substantially on naive T cells, which appeared more diverse than memory cells. Neither a naive nor a memory phenotype was assignable to roughly 75-96% of proliferating CD4+ or CD8+ clones.

In regard to this clone: The antigen remains undetermined.

Assaying covered some 10^5 TCR templates per sample. Only in-frame clones appear in the TCRdb table, and some are missing; sequencing was by immunoSEQ multiplex PCR. The table shows about 120,000 clones, with approximately 94% occurring only once. CDR3 length equals 15 residues. Germline loops: CDR1 MNHNS, CDR2 SASEGT. The V gene end was trimmed by 7 bases and the J gene end by 4 bases; junction bases not matched to a gene: 10. The sequenced sample was non-Treg CD4+ T cells sorted from blood. This rearrangement joins TRBV6-1 to TRBJ1-2; TRBD1 matches 9 bases. This clonotype was obtained from a human donor in good health. The CDR3 protein is CASIPGQGQFYGYTF. The CDR3 DNA reads as TGTGCCAGCATCCCGGGACAGGGCCAATTCTATGGCTACACCTTC.